This entry describes one TCR beta chain. PCR employed 60 Vbeta and 13 Jbeta primers. Measured with immunoSEQ multiplex PCR; TCRdb has only the in-frame clones, and not every one. Here the sample table reports 100,000 to 150,000 clones. This record belongs to a study of cytomegalovirus exposure and HLA in healthy donors. This clonotype was obtained from a young man in good health and CMV-seronegative. The source material was PBMCs.

CDR3 in DNA: TGTGCCAGCACCGCAGTCACAGATACGCAGTATTTT. It yields the protein CASTAVTDTQYF. The genes are TRBV7-9 and TRBJ2-3; D is uncertain. CDR1 and CDR2 (germline): SEHNR, FQNEAQ (reference sequence). The CDR3 sequence is 12 residues long. V was clipped by 7 bases and J by 2 bases, with 7 bases between them.